Shown below are 4 T cell receptor beta chains from a single sample sequenced in a study of T-cell reconstitution after alpha-beta-depleted transplantation in children. Preparation of the TCRbeta library was carried out with unique molecular identifiers. One entry per CDR3 protein results from TCRdb running MiXCR on the PCR reads. The sample includes a few hundred thousand distinct CDR3 sequences, approximately 20% of them seen just once. Sequencing used PBMCs from the stem cell graft donor, obtained from the stem cell graft. These TCRs come from a human donor who donated a stem cell graft to a child with acute lymphoblastic leukemia.

This clonotype has just a few counts. V and J are TRBV19 and TRBJ2-1; D remains ambiguous. V lost 5 bases and J 7 bases, leaving 6 bases between the germline ends. The CDR3 length is 11 residues. Germline CDR1 reads LNHDA; CDR2 reads SQIVND (reference sequence). The CDR3 spells CASSQANEQFF. DNA for the CDR3: TGTGCCAGTAGTCAAGCGAATGAGCAGTTCTTC.

Only a few counts were recorded for this clonotype. J is TRBJ1-4 and V is TRBV5-1, with 7 positions matching TRBD1. The length of the CDR3 is 16 residues. Germline values: CDR1 SGHRS, CDR2 YFSETQ. V gave up 0 bases and J gave up 0 bases; unmatched junction bases: 2. The CDR3 loop is CASSLGTGATNEKLFF. CDR3 nucleotide sequence: TGCGCCAGCAGCTTGGGGACAGGTGCAACTAATGAAAAACTGTTTTTT. Combining the CDR3 with reference TRBV5-1 and TRBJ1-4 gives the whole variable domain KAGVTQTPRYLIKTRGQQVTLSCSPISGHRSVSWYQQTPGQGLQFLFEYFSETQRNKGNFPGRFSGRQFSNSRSEMNVSTLELGDSALYLCASSLGTGATNEKLFFGSGTQLSVL.

This clonotype appeared a few times. The chain recombines TRBV6-1 with TRBJ2-1; TRBD1 might be the D (6 bases). The CDR3 covers 15 residues. Germline V gives CDR1 MNHNS, CDR2 SASEGT. The germline V and J ends were trimmed by 2 bases and 1 base, with 9 bases remaining between them. The CDR3 DNA sequence: TGTGCCAGCAGTGAATTGGGGGCGTCCTACAATGAGCAGTTCTTC. It yields the protein CASSELGASYNEQFF.

In its sample, this clonotype was seen a few times. This chain's CDR3 is CASSLASGTNYGYTF. The CDR3 bases are TGTGCCAGCAGCTTGGCCTCAGGGACTAACTATGGCTACACCTTC. This rearrangement joins TRBV5-5 to TRBJ1-2, with a tentative D call TRBD1 (5 bases). The germline V gene encodes CDR1 SGHKS and CDR2 YYEKEE (reference sequence). The CDR3 extends over 15 amino acids. Trimming pared 0 bases from V and 0 bases from J, leaving 9 bases between.